Listed here are 3 T cell receptor beta chains from one sample, sequenced in a study of spatial heterogeneity in lung cancer. As for time point: sample taken at primary tumor resection. In each case, whole RNA from tumor, nontumor lung or frozen PBMC was sequenced unsorted. MiXCR, applied by TCRdb to the 5' RACE reads, yields one record per CDR3 protein. This table has around 74,000 distinct CDR3 sequences, about 14% appearing once. The sample consisted of PBMCs, taken at surgery. These receptors originate from a male donor with early-stage non-small cell lung cancer.

The sample holds a few counts of this clonotype. V gene TRBV18 combines with J gene TRBJ1-2; D ambiguous. Germline CDR1 reads KGHSH; CDR2 reads LQKENI. V lost 3 bases to trimming and J lost 8 bases, with 13 bases between them. The CDR3 sequence is 13 residues long. In nucleotides, the CDR3 is TGTGCCAGCTCACCCCGGATCGAGGAGGGCTACACCTTC. This translates into CASSPRIEEGYTF.

The chain employs TRBV5-1 and TRBJ1-2, with D perhaps TRBD1 (6 bases). Germline lookup yields CDR1 SGHRS and CDR2 YFSETQ. The V and J ends lost 3 bases and 0 bases respectively, with 12 bases between them. The CDR3 runs 15 residues. CDR3 protein: CASSSPGEANYGYTF. The CDR3 DNA reads as TGCGCCAGCAGCTCTCCAGGGGAAGCTAACTATGGCTACACCTTC. The full variable domain, rest sourced from reference TRBV5-1 and TRBJ1-2, is KAGVTQTPRYLIKTRGQQVTLSCSPISGHRSVSWYQQTPGQGLQFLFEYFSETQRNKGNFPGRFSGRQFSNSRSEMNVSTLELGDSALYLCASSSPGEANYGYTFGSGTRLTVV.

There are many counts of this clonotype. The chain employs TRBV29-1 and TRBJ1-3; D remains unclear. CDR1 and CDR2 (germline): SQVTM, ANQGSEA. Trimming took off 4 bases at V and 4 bases at J, with 5 bases between the two ends. This CDR3 spans 11 amino acids. DNA of the CDR3: TGCAGCGTTGTTGAGGGAAACACCATATATTTT. It is translated as CSVVEGNTIYF.